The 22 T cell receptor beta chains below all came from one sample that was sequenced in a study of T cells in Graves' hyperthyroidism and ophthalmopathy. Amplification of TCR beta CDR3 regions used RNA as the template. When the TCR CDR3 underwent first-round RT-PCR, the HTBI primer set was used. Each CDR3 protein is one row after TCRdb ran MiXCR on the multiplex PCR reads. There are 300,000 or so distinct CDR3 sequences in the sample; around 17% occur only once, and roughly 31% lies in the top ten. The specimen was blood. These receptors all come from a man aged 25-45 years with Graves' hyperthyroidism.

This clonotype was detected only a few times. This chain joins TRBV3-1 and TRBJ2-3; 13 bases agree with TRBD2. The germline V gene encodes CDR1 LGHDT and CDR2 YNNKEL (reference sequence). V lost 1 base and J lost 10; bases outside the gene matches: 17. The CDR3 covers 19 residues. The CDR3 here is CASSQVWTSGGGRPVAQYF. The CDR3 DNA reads TGTGCCAGCAGCCAAGTATGGACTAGCGGGGGCGGACGACCAGTGGCGCAGTATTTT.

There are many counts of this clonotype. In DNA form, the CDR3 reads TGTGCCTGGAGTACCCCTCCCGGGACAGCATCCTACGAGCAGTACTTC. Protein product: CAWSTPPGTASYEQYF. V and J are TRBV30 and TRBJ2-7, with TRBD1 matching 7 bases. J lost 1 base, V lost 2 bases, and 11 bases had no gene match. CDR1 and CDR2 from the germline V gene are GTSNPN and SVGIG (reference sequence). There are 16 residues in the CDR3. Using reference TRBV30 and TRBJ2-7 for the parts outside the CDR3, the full variable domain is SQTIHQWPATLVQPVGSPLSLECTVEGTSNPNLYWYRQAAGRGLQLLFYSVGIGQISSEVPQNLSASRPQDRQFILSSKKLLLSDSGFYLCAWSTPPGTASYEQYFGPGTRLTVT.

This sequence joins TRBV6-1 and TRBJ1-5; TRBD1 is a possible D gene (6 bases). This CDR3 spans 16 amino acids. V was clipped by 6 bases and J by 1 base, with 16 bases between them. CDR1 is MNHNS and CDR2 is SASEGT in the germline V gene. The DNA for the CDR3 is TGTGCCAGCAGACCCGGCCCAGGGGCCAGCAATCAGCCCCAGCATTTT. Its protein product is CASRPGPGASNQPQHF.

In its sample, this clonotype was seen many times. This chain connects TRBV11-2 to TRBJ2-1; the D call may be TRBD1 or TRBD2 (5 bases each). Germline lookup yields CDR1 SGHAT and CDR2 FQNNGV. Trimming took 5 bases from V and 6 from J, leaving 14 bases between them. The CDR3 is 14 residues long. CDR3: CASSPRGESNEQFF. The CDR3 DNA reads TGTGCCAGCAGCCCCAGAGGGGAGAGCAATGAGCAGTTCTTC.

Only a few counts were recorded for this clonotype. The CDR3 loop is CASSRKSSYNEQFF. CDR3 coding DNA: TGTGCCAGCAGCAGGAAGAGCTCCTACAATGAGCAGTTCTTC. V is TRBV27 and J is TRBJ2-1; no definite D call. V lost 6 bases and J lost 0, with 9 bases in between. Germline CDR1 MNHEY, CDR2 SMNVEV (reference sequence). The CDR3 consists of 14 residues.

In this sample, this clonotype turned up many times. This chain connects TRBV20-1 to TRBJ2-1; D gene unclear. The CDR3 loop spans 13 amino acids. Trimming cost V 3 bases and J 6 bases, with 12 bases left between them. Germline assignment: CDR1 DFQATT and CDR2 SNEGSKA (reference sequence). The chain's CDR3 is CSARALEFNEQFF. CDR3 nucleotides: TGCAGTGCTAGGGCTTTGGAGTTCAATGAGCAGTTCTTC.

The CDR3 is CASSYSIPGQGARGADEQYF. In DNA, the CDR3 is TGTGCCAGCAGTTACTCGATTCCGGGACAGGGGGCGCGTGGTGCTGACGAGCAGTACTTC. The genes are TRBV6-5 and TRBJ2-7; the match to TRBD1 covers 12 bases. CDR3 length: 20 residues. CDR1 MNHEY and CDR2 SVGAGI come from the germline V gene. The ends lost 0 bases at V and 5 bases at J; junction bases unmatched: 17.

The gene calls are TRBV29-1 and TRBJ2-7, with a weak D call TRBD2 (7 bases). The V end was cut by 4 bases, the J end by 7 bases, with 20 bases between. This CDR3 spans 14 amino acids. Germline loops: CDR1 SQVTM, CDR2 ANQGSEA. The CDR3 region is CSVAMGAGVGEQYF. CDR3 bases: TGCAGCGTTGCCATGGGGGCGGGAGTTGGTGAGCAGTACTTC.

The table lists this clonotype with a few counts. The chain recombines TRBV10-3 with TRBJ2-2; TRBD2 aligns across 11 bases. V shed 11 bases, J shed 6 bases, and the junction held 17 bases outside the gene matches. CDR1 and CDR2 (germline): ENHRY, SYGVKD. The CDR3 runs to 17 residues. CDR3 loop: CAVRTSGRGAGAGELFF. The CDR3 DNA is TGTGCCGTCCGTACTAGCGGGAGAGGAGCAGGCGCCGGGGAGCTGTTTTTT.

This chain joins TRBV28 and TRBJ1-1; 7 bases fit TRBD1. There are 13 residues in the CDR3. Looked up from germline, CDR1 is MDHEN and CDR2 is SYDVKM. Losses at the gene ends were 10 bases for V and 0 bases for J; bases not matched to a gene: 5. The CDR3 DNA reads TGTGCCACCGTCAGGGGGGTGAACACTGAAGCTTTCTTT. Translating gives CATVRGVNTEAFF.

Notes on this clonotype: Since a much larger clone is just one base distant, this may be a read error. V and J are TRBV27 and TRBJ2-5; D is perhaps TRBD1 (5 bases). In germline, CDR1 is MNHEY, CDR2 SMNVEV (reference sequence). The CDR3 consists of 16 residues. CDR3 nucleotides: TGTGCCAACAGTAAAAACCAGGGCCTAAAACAAGAGACCCAGTACTTC. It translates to CANSKNQGLKQETQYF.

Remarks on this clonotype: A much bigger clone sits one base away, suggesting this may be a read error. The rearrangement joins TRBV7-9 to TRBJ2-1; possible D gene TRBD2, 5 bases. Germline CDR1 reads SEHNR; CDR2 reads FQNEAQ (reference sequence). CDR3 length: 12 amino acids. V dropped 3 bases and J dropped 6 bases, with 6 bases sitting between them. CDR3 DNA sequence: TGTGCCAGCAGCTTGAGGGTCAATGAGCAGTTCTTC. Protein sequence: CASSLRVNEQFF. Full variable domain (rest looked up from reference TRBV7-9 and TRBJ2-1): DTGVSQNPRHKITKRGQNVTFRCDPISEHNRLYWYRQTLGQGPEFLTYFQNEAQLEKSRLLSDRFSAERPKGSFSTLEIQRTEQGDSAMYLCASSLRVNEQFFGPGTRLTVL.

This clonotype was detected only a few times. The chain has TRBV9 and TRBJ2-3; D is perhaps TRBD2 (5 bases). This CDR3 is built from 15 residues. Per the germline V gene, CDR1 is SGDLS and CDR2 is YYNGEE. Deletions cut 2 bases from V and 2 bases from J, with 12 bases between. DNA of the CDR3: TGTGCCAGCAGCGTTAGCGCCTACTACACAGATACGCAGTATTTT. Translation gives CASSVSAYYTDTQYF.

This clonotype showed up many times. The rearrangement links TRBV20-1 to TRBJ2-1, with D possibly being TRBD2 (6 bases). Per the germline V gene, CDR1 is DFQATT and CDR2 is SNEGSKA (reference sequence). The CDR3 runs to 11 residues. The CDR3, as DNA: TGCGGAGGGGATTGGGACAATGAGCAGTTCTTC. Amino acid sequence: CGGDWDNEQFF.

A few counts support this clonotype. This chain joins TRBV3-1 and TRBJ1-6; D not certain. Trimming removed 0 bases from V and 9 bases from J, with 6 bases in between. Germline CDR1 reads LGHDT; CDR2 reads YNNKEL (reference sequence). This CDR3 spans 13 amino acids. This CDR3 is CASSQDYGSPLHF. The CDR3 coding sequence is TGTGCCAGCAGCCAAGATTATGGTTCACCCCTCCACTTT.

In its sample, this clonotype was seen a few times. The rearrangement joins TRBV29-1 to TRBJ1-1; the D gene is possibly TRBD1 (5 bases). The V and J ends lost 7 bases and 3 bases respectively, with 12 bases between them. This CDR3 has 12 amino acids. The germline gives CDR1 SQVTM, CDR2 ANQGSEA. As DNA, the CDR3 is TGCAGCGGACAGAACCTACACACTGAAGCTTTCTTT. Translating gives CSGQNLHTEAFF.

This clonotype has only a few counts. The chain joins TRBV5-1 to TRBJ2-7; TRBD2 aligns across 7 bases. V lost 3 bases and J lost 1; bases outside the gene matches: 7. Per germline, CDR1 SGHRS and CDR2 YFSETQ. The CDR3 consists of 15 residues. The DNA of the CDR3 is TGCGCCAGCAGCTCGATCTCGGGACTATCCTACGAGCAGTACTTC. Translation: CASSSISGLSYEQYF.

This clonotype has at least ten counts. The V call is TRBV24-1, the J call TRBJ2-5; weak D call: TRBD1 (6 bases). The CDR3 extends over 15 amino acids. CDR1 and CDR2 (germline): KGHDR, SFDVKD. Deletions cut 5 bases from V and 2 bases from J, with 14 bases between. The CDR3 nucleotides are TGTGCCACCAGTGCCCGAGGGACACAGCAAGAGACCCAGTACTTC. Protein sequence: CATSARGTQQETQYF.

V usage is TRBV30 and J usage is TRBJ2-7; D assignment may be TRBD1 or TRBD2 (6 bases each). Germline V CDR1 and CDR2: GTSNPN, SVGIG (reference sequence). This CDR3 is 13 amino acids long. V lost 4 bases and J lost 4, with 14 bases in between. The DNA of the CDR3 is TGTGCCTGGACCGAGGGGGGCCCGTACGAGCAGTACTTC. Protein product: CAWTEGGPYEQYF.

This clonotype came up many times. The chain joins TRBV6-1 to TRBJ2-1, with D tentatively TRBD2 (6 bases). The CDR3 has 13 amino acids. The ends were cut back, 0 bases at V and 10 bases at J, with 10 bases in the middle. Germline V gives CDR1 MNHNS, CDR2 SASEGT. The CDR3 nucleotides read TGTGCCAGCAGTGAAGCCCTAGCGTTCGAGCAGTTCTTC. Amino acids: CASSEALAFEQFF.

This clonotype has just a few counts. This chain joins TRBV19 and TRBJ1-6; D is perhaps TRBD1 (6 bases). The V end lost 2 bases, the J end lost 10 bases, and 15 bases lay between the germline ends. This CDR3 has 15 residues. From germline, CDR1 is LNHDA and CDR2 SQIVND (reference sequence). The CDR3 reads CASSITYREGSPLHF. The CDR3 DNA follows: TGTGCCAGTAGTATAACTTACAGGGAAGGCTCACCCCTCCACTTT.

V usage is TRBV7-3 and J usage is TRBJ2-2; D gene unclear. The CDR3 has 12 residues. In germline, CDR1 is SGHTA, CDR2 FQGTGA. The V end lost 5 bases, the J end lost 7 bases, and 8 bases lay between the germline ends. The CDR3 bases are TGTGCCAGCAGCCCCGCCATCGGGGAGCTGTTTTTT. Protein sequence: CASSPAIGELFF.